This T cell receptor (beta chain) came from a study of T cells expressing NK-cell markers. TCRdb re-called the 5' RACE reads and catalogs CDR3 proteins one per entry, DNA excluded. The data include a few hundred thousand distinct CDR3 sequences; the top ten clones carry approximately 4%. The germline CDR1 and CDR2 sequences are MNHEY and SMNVEV (reference sequence). This CDR3 contains 12 residues. The chain is built from TRBV27 and TRBJ2-2. The sequenced sample consisted of blood T cells: a sorted CD56 or NKG2C T cell subset, CD4+ or CD8+ T cells, or bulk PBMC T cells (not recorded which). The clonotype comes from a man in his late teens or twenties in good health. CDR3: CASSHNTGELFF.